One and the same sample provided the 27 T cell receptor beta chains below, sequenced in a study of blood T cell repertoires in COVID-19. Libraries were prepared by immunoSEQ multiplex PCR; TCRdb keeps only in-frame clonotypes and omits some of them. Of around 220,000 clones in the sample, roughly 80% were seen once. The specimen sequenced was peripheral blood. These receptors came from a man aged 30 to 39 with active or convalescent COVID-19.

The chain links TRBV28 to TRBJ2-1; no clear D. V shed 2 bases and J shed 9 bases, with 17 bases lying between them. The germline CDR1 and CDR2 sequences are MDHEN and SYDVKM. The CDR3 runs to 15 residues. CDR3: CASSLRTTIETEQFF. As DNA, the CDR3 is TGTGCCAGCAGTTTACGAACTACCATAGAGACTGAGCAGTTCTTC. The full variable domain, in which reference TRBV28 and TRBJ2-1 provide the parts outside the CDR3, is DVKVTQSSRYLVKRTGEKVFLECVQDMDHENMFWYRQDPGLGLRLIYFSYDVKMKEKGDIPEGYSVSREKKERFSLILESASTNQTSMYLCASSLRTTIETEQFFGPGTRLTVL.

This chain uses TRBV5-1 with TRBJ2-5, with no clear D. This CDR3 region has 12 residues. Germline-derived CDR1 and CDR2 are SGHRS and YFSETQ. The germline V and J ends were trimmed by 4 bases and 5 bases, with 9 bases remaining between them. The CDR3 bases are TGCGCCAGCAGCCCCATCGGTGAGACCCAGTACTTC. Translation gives CASSPIGETQYF.

The chain employs TRBV7-2 and TRBJ1-1, with a weak D call TRBD1 (5 bases). CDR3 length equals 14 residues. CDR1 SGHTA and CDR2 FQGNSA come from the germline V gene. The ends were cut back, 2 bases at V and 5 bases at J, with 12 bases in the middle. The CDR3 spells CASSLPQGGTEAFF. Written as DNA, the CDR3 is TGTGCCAGCAGCTTACCCCAGGGAGGAACTGAAGCTTTCTTT.

This sequence joins TRBV6-2 or TRBV6-3 and TRBJ1-5, with 8 positions matching TRBD1. The ends lost 6 bases at V and 7 bases at J; junction bases unmatched: 8. Germline CDR1 reads MNHEY; CDR2 reads SVGEGT. This CDR3 is 14 amino acids long. In DNA, the CDR3 is TGTGCCAGCAGCGCTTTGACAGGGGCACAGCCCCAGCATTTT. It codes for CASSALTGAQPQHF.

The V and J genes are TRBV5-6 and TRBJ1-1; 7 positions agree with TRBD1. The germline V gene encodes CDR1 SGHDT and CDR2 YYEEEE. The CDR3 has 14 residues. V lost 4 bases to trimming and J lost 5 bases; unmatched junction nucleotides: 8. The CDR3 DNA follows: TGTGCCAGCAGCAGGCCAGGGGGTGGTACTGAAGCTTTCTTT. Encoded protein: CASSRPGGGTEAFF.

This clone has more than one count but fewer than ten. This chain uses TRBV4-2 with TRBJ2-7; 10 positions match TRBD1. Trimming at V came to 4 bases and at J to 3 bases, leaving 6 bases not matched to a gene. Germline V gene sequence: CDR1 LGHNA, CDR2 YNFKEQ. The CDR3 totals 15 residues. CDR3 amino acids: CASSRVGTGDYEQYF. The CDR3 DNA reads as TGTGCCAGCAGCCGAGTCGGGACAGGGGACTACGAGCAGTACTTC.

This clone is a singleton in its sample. This chain links TRBV28 with TRBJ2-7, with D hard to call. The CDR3 runs 13 residues. Germline V lookup: CDR1 MDHEN, CDR2 SYDVKM. Deletions cut 6 bases from V and 2 bases from J, with 11 bases between. The CDR3 nucleotides are TGTGCCAGCAGACCCGACTCGACCTACGAGCAGTACTTC. This gives the protein CASRPDSTYEQYF.

The rearrangement uses TRBV7-9 and TRBJ1-1, with D tentatively TRBD1 (5 bases). The CDR3 covers 14 residues. V lost 1 base to trimming and J lost 7 bases, with 13 bases between them. The germline gives CDR1 SEHNR, CDR2 FQNEAQ (reference sequence). In nucleotides, the CDR3 is TGTGCCAGCAGCTTAGAGTTGGGGGAGGTTGAAGCTTTCTTT. It codes for CASSLELGEVEAFF.

Regarding this clone: Other DNA sequences within the sample encode an identical CDR3. This sequence joins TRBV5-1 and TRBJ1-1, with D perhaps matching TRBD1 (5 bases). The length of the CDR3 is 14 residues. In germline, CDR1 is SGHRS, CDR2 YFSETQ. The ends were cut back, 0 bases at V and 4 bases at J, with 10 bases in the middle. The CDR3 DNA reads as TGCGCCAGCAGCTTGGCGGGTAGGGGCACTGAAGCTTTCTTT. Translating gives CASSLAGRGTEAFF.

The chain has TRBV3-1 (or the pseudogene TRBV3-2) and TRBJ2-2; TRBD2 agrees at 11 bases. Trimming at V came to 1 base and at J to 7 bases, leaving 8 bases not matched to a gene. The CDR3 is made up of 17 amino acids. Germline V CDR1 and CDR2: LGHDT, YNNKEL (reference sequence). Here the CDR3 DNA reads TGTGCCAGCAGCCAAGGAACTAGCGGGAGACGGGTCGGGGAGCTGTTTTTT. This gives the protein CASSQGTSGRRVGELFF.

The rearrangement links TRBV6-5 to TRBJ2-7; possibly TRBD2 for D (5 bases). The V gene's germline CDR1 is MNHEY and CDR2 SVGAGI. The CDR3 contains 13 residues. V was trimmed by 7 bases and J by 1 base, leaving 11 bases between them. CDR3 DNA: TGTGCCAGCAACGAGGGCCGTTCCTACGAGCAGTACTTC. Residues: CASNEGRSYEQYF.

This clone was recorded a few times. CDR3 coding DNA: TGCGCCAGCAGTCAACAAGGGGATGTCTACGAGCAGTACTTC. This encodes CASSQQGDVYEQYF. The chain carries TRBV23-1 and TRBJ2-7, with D possibly being TRBD1 (5 bases). TRBV23-1 is placed among ORFs of uncertain function. This CDR3 comprises 14 residues. Trimming removed 2 bases at V and 3 bases at J, with 11 bases between.

The rearrangement uses TRBV7-2 and TRBJ1-5, with D tentatively TRBD1 (5 bases). Trimming shortened V by 2 bases and J by 2 bases, and 10 bases separated the two germline ends. The length of the CDR3 is 15 residues. CDR1 SGHTA and CDR2 FQGNSA come from the germline V gene. The CDR3 sequence: CASSLQGLGNQPQHF. The DNA of the CDR3 is TGTGCCAGCAGCTTACAGGGCTTGGGCAATCAGCCCCAGCATTTT.

The CDR3 sequence: CASSYSDRETLWDTEAFF. CDR3 DNA: TGTGCCAGCAGTTACTCGGACAGGGAGACCTTATGGGACACTGAAGCTTTCTTT. The chain has TRBV6-2 or TRBV6-3 and TRBJ1-1; 8 nucleotides match TRBD1. The CDR3 runs 18 residues. V lost 0 bases and J lost 3; bases outside the gene matches: 12. Germline V gives CDR1 MNHEY, CDR2 SVGEGT.

The table lists this clone with a count of one. The rearrangement links TRBV4-2 to TRBJ1-4; 7 nucleotides align to TRBD1. Germline trimming cut 7 bases from V and 2 bases from J; bases unmatched to any gene: 7. The CDR3 loop spans 15 amino acids. Germline V gene lookup returns CDR1 LGHNA and CDR2 YNFKEQ. Here the CDR3 reads CASTLKGATNEKLFF. The CDR3 DNA is TGTGCCAGCACCCTTAAGGGGGCCACTAATGAAAAACTGTTTTTT.

The rearrangement links TRBV3-1 (or the pseudogene TRBV3-2) to TRBJ1-1; D gene uncertain. The CDR3 runs 16 residues. The V gene's germline CDR1 is LGHDT and CDR2 YNNKEL (reference sequence). The V gene lost 0 bases and the J gene lost 0 bases, with 11 bases spanning the gap. DNA of the CDR3: TGTGCCAGCAGCCAAGATCGGGGATTCATGAACACTGAAGCTTTCTTT. Translation gives CASSQDRGFMNTEAFF.

The rearrangement links TRBV5-1 to TRBJ1-3, with a weak D call TRBD1 (6 bases). V lost 4 bases and J lost 2, with 13 bases in between. Germline CDR1 and CDR2: SGHRS and YFSETQ. The CDR3 has 15 residues. The DNA for the CDR3 is TGCGCCAGCAGCCTCACAGGGCAGGCTGGAAACACCATATATTTT. It is translated as CASSLTGQAGNTIYF. The whole variable domain, filled in from reference TRBV5-1 and TRBJ1-3, reads KAGVTQTPRYLIKTRGQQVTLSCSPISGHRSVSWYQQTPGQGLQFLFEYFSETQRNKGNFPGRFSGRQFSNSRSEMNVSTLELGDSALYLCASSLTGQAGNTIYFGEGSWLTVV.

The chain links TRBV7-2 to TRBJ2-1, with 7 positions matching TRBD1. The CDR3 runs to 15 residues. V was pared by 5 bases and J by 0 bases, with 4 bases of the junction left unmatched. Germline assignment: CDR1 SGHTA and CDR2 FQGNSA. CDR3 sequence: CASSLRDSSYNEQFF. The CDR3 DNA follows: TGTGCCAGCAGCCTCCGGGACAGCTCCTACAATGAGCAGTTCTTC.

The J gene is TRBJ2-1, the V gene TRBV19; 12 bases fit TRBD1. This CDR3 spans 17 amino acids. V was pared by 4 bases and J by 6 bases, with 10 bases of the junction left unmatched. The germline V gene has CDR1 LNHDA and CDR2 SQIVND (reference sequence). CDR3 coding DNA: TGTGCCAGTAGTAGGGGACAGGGGGCGCTTGCCTCCAATGAGCAGTTCTTC. This sequence encodes CASSRGQGALASNEQFF.

This chain links TRBV5-4 with TRBJ2-7, with TRBD1 identical over 7 bases. CDR3 length: 15 amino acids. From germline, CDR1 is SGHNT and CDR2 YYREEE (reference sequence). V lost 7 bases, J lost 0 bases, and 10 bases stayed unmatched. CDR3 in amino acids: CASSKGDSSSYEQYF. DNA for the CDR3: TGTGCCAGCTCGAAGGGGGACAGCAGCTCCTACGAGCAGTACTTC. Variable domain in full (rest from reference TRBV5-4 and TRBJ2-7): ETGVTQSPTHLIKTRGQQVTLRCSSQSGHNTVSWYQQALGQGPQFIFQYYREEENGRGNFPPRFSGLQFPNYSSELNVNALELDDSALYLCASSKGDSSSYEQYFGPGTRLTVT.

The CDR3 DNA reads TGTGCCAGCAGTTACGCAGGGCGCTACGAGCAGTACTTC. Residues: CASSYAGRYEQYF. V gene TRBV6-5 combines with J gene TRBJ2-7, with D possibly being TRBD1 (5 bases). V lost 2 bases, J lost 3 bases, and 8 bases lay in between. The CDR3 contains 13 residues. Germline V gene lookup returns CDR1 MNHEY and CDR2 SVGAGI.

On this clone itself: One junction end disagrees with the germline gene, perhaps due to a read error. CDR3 coding DNA: TGCAGTGCCAGAGGAGGGGAAAAACTGTTTTTT. This encodes CSARGGEKLFF. The rearrangement joins TRBV20-1 to TRBJ1-4; D is undetermined. This CDR3 has 11 amino acids. Germline V gene lookup returns CDR1 DFQATT and CDR2 SNEGSKA (reference sequence).

CDR3 sequence: CASSLRLVDQPQHF. For the CDR3, the DNA is TGTGCCAGCAGCTTACGTCTTGTCGATCAGCCCCAGCATTTT. The chain joins TRBV7-8 to TRBJ1-5; D gene unclear. Trimming pared 2 bases from V and 5 bases from J, leaving 10 bases between. The CDR3 is 14 amino acids. The germline V gene has CDR1 SGHVS and CDR2 FQNEAQ.

With respect to this clone: An end of the junction does not agree with germline; a read error may underlie this. The chain combines TRBV5-6 with TRBJ1-3, with D unclear. CDR3 length: 15 residues. Germline CDR1 SGHDT, CDR2 YYEEEE. CDR3 nucleotides: TGTGCCAGCAACTTGGTAGCAAGCTCTGGAAACACCATATATTTT. It codes for CASNLVASSGNTIYF.

This clone is a singleton in its sample. The chain has TRBV5-6 and TRBJ1-2, with D unclear. The CDR3 totals 14 residues. The germline gives CDR1 SGHDT, CDR2 YYEEEE. V was shortened by 2 bases and J by 3 bases, with 11 bases between the two germline ends. The CDR3 region has the DNA TGTGCCAGCAGCTTCGGAGGGAACCACTATGGCTACACCTTC. Its protein is CASSFGGNHYGYTF.

This clone occurred once. The rearrangement uses TRBV12-3 or TRBV12-4 and TRBJ1-1; D is perhaps TRBD1 (5 bases). The CDR3 covers 13 residues. V lost 6 bases and J 4 bases, leaving 12 bases between the germline ends. The CDR3: CASRSSGGTEAFF. The CDR3, as DNA: TGTGCCAGCAGGTCTTCGGGGGGCACTGAAGCTTTCTTT.

This clone was detected only once. The J gene is TRBJ1-2, the V gene TRBV5-5, with a tentative D call TRBD1 (6 bases). This CDR3 spans 13 amino acids. V lost 1 base and J lost 7, with 11 bases in between. Germline values: CDR1 SGHKS, CDR2 YYEKEE (reference sequence). The CDR3, as DNA: TGTGCCAGCAGCTTGCAAGGGGGACGTGGCTACACCTTC. The encoded protein is CASSLQGGRGYTF.